The rows below give T cell receptor beta chains drawn from one sample of a study of coeliac disease. Profiling relied on immunoSEQ multiplex PCR, and the TCRdb table lists in-frame clones only, not all of them. This table has about 9,400 clones, over 55% appearing once. The specimen sequenced was lamina propria lymphocytes from the gut. The receptors stem from a woman aged 55 to 70 with celiac disease. CDR3s include the opening cysteine and the closing phenylalanine or tryptophan. The D gene is left open where the match is weak. Only some rows state a clone size, as once, few, many or a class for expanded clones.

clone size: -
D gene: -
V gene: TRBV6-5
J gene: TRBJ1-2
CDR3 DNA: TGTGCCAGCAGTTACTCGCCGGGGAGCTATGGCTACACCTTC
CDR3 protein: CASSYSPGSYGYTF

clone size: many
D gene: -
V gene: TRBV6-1
J gene: TRBJ2-7
CDR3 DNA: TGTGCCAGCGGGGGGAGGGGGGGTGTCATCGAGCAGTACTTC
CDR3 protein: CASGGRGGVIEQYF

clone size: -
D gene: -
V gene: TRBV7-6
J gene: TRBJ1-1
CDR3 DNA: TGTGCCAGCAGCTTTTTAGCGAACACTGAAGCTTTCTTT
CDR3 protein: CASSFLANTEAFF

clone size: -
D gene: TRBD2
V gene: TRBV18
J gene: TRBJ2-7
CDR3 DNA: TGTGCCAGCTCACCGGGGACTAGCGGGAGGGCGAACGAGCAGTACTTC
CDR3 protein: CASSPGTSGRANEQYF

clone size: -
D gene: -
V gene: TRBV4-2
J gene: TRBJ1-5
CDR3 DNA: TGTGCCAGCAGCCAAGAGGGCGGGAGCAATCAGCCCCAGCATTTT
CDR3 protein: CASSQEGGSNQPQHF

clone size: -
D gene: -
V gene: TRBV10-1
J gene: TRBJ2-1
CDR3 DNA: TGCGCCAGCAGTCGAGGGAGAGGCTCCGCAGAGCAGTTCTTC
CDR3 protein: CASSRGRGSAEQFF

clone size: few
D gene: TRBD1
V gene: TRBV5-6
J gene: TRBJ2-1
CDR3 DNA: TGTGCCAGCAGCCGATCGGACAGGAGCTCCTACAATGAGCAGTTCTTC
CDR3 protein: CASSRSDRSSYNEQFF

clone size: once
D gene: -
V gene: TRBV5-1
J gene: TRBJ2-5
CDR3 DNA: TGCGCCAGCAGCTTGTGTCCGCGCTGTCTCTTCGAGGAGACCCAGTACTTC
CDR3 protein: CASSLCPRCLFEETQYF

clone size: -
D gene: TRBD1
V gene: TRBV28
J gene: TRBJ1-5
CDR3 DNA: TGTGCCAGCAGGTCGGGACAGGGGGATCAGCCCCAGCATTTT
CDR3 protein: CASRSGQGDQPQHF

clone size: -
D gene: TRBD1
V gene: TRBV29-1
J gene: TRBJ1-1
CDR3 DNA: TGCAGCGTTGGAAAACCGGGACAGGGGGCTTCATCCACTGAAGCTTTCTTT
CDR3 protein: CSVGKPGQGASSTEAFF

clone size: -
D gene: -
V gene: TRBV5-1
J gene: TRBJ2-5
CDR3 DNA: TGCGCCAGCAGCTTGGCCTCCGCGCGAGAGACCCAGTACTTC
CDR3 protein: CASSLASARETQYF